This T cell receptor (beta chain) was sequenced during a study of blood T cells in healthy people across ages. The authors ran a second PCR of 7 to 11 cycles using a sample-barcoded 5' primer and a J-beta primer mix. TCRdb called the 5' RACE reads again in MiXCR, with one record for every CDR3 protein. The sample carries around 800,000 distinct CDR3 sequences, roughly 25% recorded once. Study findings and constraints: Both higher diversity and more naive CD4+ cells marked long-lived donors when set against aged donors. Strong correlation linked observed beta diversity and percent naive T cells.

In the case of this clonotype: Its specificity is unknown.

This CDR3 is 14 amino acids long. Deletions cut 6 bases from V and 0 bases from J, with 9 bases between. CDR1 SNHLY and CDR2 FYNNEI come from the germline V gene. The sample was also linked to a second study, of T cells of mothers and their children.

The sample consisted of blood. The receptor comes from a boy under 18 in good health. This sequence joins TRBV2 and TRBJ1-5, with D maybe TRBD1 (6 bases). This CDR3 reads CASRQGNSNQPQHF. CDR3 nucleotide sequence: TGTGCCAGCAGACAGGGCAATAGCAATCAGCCCCAGCATTTT.